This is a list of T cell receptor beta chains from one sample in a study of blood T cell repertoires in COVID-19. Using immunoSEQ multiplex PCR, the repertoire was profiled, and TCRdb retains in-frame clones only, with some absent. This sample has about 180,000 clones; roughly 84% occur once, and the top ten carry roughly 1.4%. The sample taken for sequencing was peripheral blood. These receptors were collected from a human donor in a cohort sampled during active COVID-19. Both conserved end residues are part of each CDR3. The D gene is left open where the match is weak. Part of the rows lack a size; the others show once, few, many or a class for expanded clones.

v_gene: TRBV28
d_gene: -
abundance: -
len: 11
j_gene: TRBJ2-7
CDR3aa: CASEGFYEQYF
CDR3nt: TGTGCCAGCGAGGGATTCTACGAGCAGTACTTC

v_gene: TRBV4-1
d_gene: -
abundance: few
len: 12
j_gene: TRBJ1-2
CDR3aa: CASSEGVYGYTF
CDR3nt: TGCGCCAGCAGCGAGGGCGTCTATGGCTACACCTTC

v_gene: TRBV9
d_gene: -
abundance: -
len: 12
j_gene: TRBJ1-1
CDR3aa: CASSPRGTEAFF
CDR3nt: TGTGCCAGCAGCCCCCGGGGCACTGAAGCTTTCTTT

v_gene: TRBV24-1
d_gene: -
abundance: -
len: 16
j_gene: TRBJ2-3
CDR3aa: CATSDPPRSGTDTQYF
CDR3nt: TGTGCCACCAGTGATCCCCCCAGAAGTGGCACAGATACGCAGTATTTT

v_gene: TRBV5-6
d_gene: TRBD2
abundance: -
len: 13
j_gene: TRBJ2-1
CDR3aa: CASRRPGLLEQFF
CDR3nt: TGTGCCAGCAGGCGCCCGGGACTACTAGAGCAGTTCTTC

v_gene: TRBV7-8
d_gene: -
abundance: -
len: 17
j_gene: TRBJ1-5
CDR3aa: CASSLEPGYYSNQPQHF
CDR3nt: TGTGCCAGCAGCTTAGAACCGGGGTACTATAGCAATCAGCCCCAGCATTTT

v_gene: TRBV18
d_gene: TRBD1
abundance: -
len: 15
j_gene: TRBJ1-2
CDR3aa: CASSPGTGGDYGYTF
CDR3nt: TGTGCCAGCTCACCAGGGACAGGGGGGGACTATGGCTACACCTTC

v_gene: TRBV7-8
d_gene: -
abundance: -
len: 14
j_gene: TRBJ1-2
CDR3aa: CASSTRQDVGGYTF
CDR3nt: TGTGCCAGCAGCACCCGACAGGACGTAGGTGGCTACACCTTC

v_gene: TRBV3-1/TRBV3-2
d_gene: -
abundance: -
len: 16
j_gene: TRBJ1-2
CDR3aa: CASSQVYSGLSYGYTF
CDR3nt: TGTGCCAGCAGCCAAGTTTACTCAGGTCTCAGCTATGGCTACACCTTC

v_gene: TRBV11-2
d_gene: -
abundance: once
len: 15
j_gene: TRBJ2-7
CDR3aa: CASSLGGGSNYEQYF
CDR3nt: TGTGCCAGCAGCCTGGGGGGGGGCAGTAACTACGAGCAGTACTTC

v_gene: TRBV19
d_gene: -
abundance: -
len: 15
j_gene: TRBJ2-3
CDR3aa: CASSIFSGSTDTQYF
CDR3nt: TGTGCCAGTAGTATTTTTTCAGGGAGCACAGATACGCAGTATTTT

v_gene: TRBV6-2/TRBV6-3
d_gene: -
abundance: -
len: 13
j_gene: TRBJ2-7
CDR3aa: CASSYTGDYEQYF
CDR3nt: TGTGCCAGCAGTTACACCGGGGACTACGAGCAGTACTTC

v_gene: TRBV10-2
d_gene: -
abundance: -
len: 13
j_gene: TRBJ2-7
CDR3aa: CASSVADTYEQYF
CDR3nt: TGCGCCAGCAGTGTGGCGGACACCTACGAGCAGTACTTC

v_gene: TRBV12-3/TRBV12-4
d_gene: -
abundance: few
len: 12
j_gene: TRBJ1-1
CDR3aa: CASSPTGTEAFF
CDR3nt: TGTGCCAGCAGTCCGACAGGTACTGAAGCTTTCTTT

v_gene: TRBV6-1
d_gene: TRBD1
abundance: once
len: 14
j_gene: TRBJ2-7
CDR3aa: CASSEGTATYEQYF
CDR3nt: TGTGCCAGCAGTGAGGGGACAGCCACCTACGAGCAGTACTTC

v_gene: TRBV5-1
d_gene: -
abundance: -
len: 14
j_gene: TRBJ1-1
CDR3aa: CASSLGGRHTEAFF
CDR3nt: TGCGCCAGCAGCTTGGGGGGGCGTCACACTGAAGCTTTCTTT

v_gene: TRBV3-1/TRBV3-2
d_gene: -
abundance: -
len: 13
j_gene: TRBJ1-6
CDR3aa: CASSQGQNSPLHF
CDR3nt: TGTGCCAGCAGCCAAGGGCAAAATTCACCCCTCCACTTT

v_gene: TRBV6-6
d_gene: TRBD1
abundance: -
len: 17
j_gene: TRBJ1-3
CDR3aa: CASSPPGQGLAGNTIYF
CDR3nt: TGTGCCAGCAGTCCCCCGGGACAGGGATTGGCTGGAAACACCATATATTTT

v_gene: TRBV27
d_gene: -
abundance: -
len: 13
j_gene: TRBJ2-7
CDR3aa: CASSSRGAYEQYF
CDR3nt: TGTGCCAGCAGTTCCAGGGGGGCCTACGAGCAGTACTTC

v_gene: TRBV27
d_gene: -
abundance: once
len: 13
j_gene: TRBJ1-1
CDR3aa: CASRDSLNTEAFF
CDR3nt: TGTGCCAGCAGGGACAGCCTGAACACTGAAGCTTTCTTT